These T cell receptor beta chains were read from a single sample in a study of cytotoxic CD8 clonotypes in ibrutinib-treated CLL. Measured with immunoSEQ multiplex PCR; TCRdb has only the in-frame clones, and not every one. Altogether about 76,000 clones are present, roughly 84% being singletons, with the ten largest covering around 5%. Material: PBMCs, obtained before ibrutinib treatment. The receptors originated from a human donor with chronic lymphocytic leukemia. CDR3s include the opening cysteine and the closing phenylalanine or tryptophan. D genes are given only for firm matches. Not every row has a clone size; where given, it reads once, few, many or a size class.

TRBV4-2	TRBJ1-1	.	.	CASSQTTRMNTEAFF	TGTGCCAGCAGCCAGACCACAAGGATGAACACTGAAGCTTTCTTT
TRBV15	TRBJ2-1	.	.	CATSRPSQNEQFF	TGTGCCACCAGCAGACCCTCCCAGAATGAGCAGTTCTTC
TRBV5-1	TRBJ2-7	.	.	CASRPDHIEGRFAYEQYF	TGCGCCAGCAGGCCGGATCATATTGAGGGGAGGTTCGCCTACGAGCAGTACTTC
TRBV11-2	TRBJ2-7	.	.	CASSDTWSYEQYF	TGTGCCAGCAGCGACACATGGAGCTACGAGCAGTACTTC
TRBV5-5	TRBJ1-2	TRBD1	many	CASSLASQGAKNYGYTF	TGTGCCAGCAGCTTGGCGTCACAGGGGGCAAAAAACTATGGCTACACCTTC
TRBV6-5	TRBJ2-7	TRBD1	few	CASSRTGQGKVEQYF	TGTGCCAGCAGCCGAACCGGACAGGGCAAAGTCGAGCAGTACTTC
TRBV18	TRBJ2-5	TRBD1	.	CASSPSRTGVTETQYF	TGTGCCAGCTCACCTTCCCGAACAGGGGTTACGGAGACCCAGTACTTC
TRBV5-1	TRBJ2-1	.	.	CASRNRDGSSYNEQFF	TGCGCCAGCAGGAACCGGGACGGAAGCTCCTACAATGAGCAGTTCTTC
TRBV11-1	TRBJ1-1	.	.	CASSYYREGTEAFF	TGTGCCAGCAGTTATTACAGGGAAGGGACTGAAGCTTTCTTT
TRBV5-1	TRBJ2-1	TRBD2	.	CASRLAGVNNEQFF	TGCGCCAGCAGGCTAGCGGGAGTAAACAATGAGCAGTTCTTC
TRBV9	TRBJ2-3	.	.	CASSVVGTDTDTQYF	TGTGCCAGCAGCGTAGTCGGCACTGATACAGATACGCAGTATTTT
TRBV25-1	TRBJ2-7	TRBD1	.	CASSLTGGIEQYF	TGTGCCAGCAGCCTAACAGGGGGGATCGAGCAGTACTTC
TRBV5-1	TRBJ1-2	.	.	CASSLVGGPIGYTF	TGCGCCAGCAGCTTGGTAGGGGGACCTATCGGCTACACCTTC
TRBV9	TRBJ2-3	.	.	CASSVGMRESSTDTQYF	TGTGCCAGCAGCGTAGGGATGAGGGAATCTTCCACAGATACGCAGTATTTT
TRBV15	TRBJ2-3	.	.	CATSGWGTSTDTQYF	TGTGCCACCAGCGGATGGGGAACTAGCACAGATACGCAGTATTTT
TRBV5-1	TRBJ2-7	TRBD1	.	CASSRTSGTGVAYEQYF	TGCGCCAGCAGCCGGACCTCTGGGACAGGAGTAGCCTACGAGCAGTACTTC
TRBV4-2	TRBJ2-1	.	.	CASTYEEGQSYNEQFF	TGTGCCAGCACTTATGAGGAGGGACAGAGCTACAATGAGCAGTTCTTC
TRBV2	TRBJ2-7	TRBD2	.	CASSEGTSGSSYEQYF	TGTGCCAGCAGTGAGGGGACTAGCGGGAGTTCCTACGAGCAGTACTTC
TRBV4-2	TRBJ1-3	.	.	CASSQDAGSSGNTIYF	TGTGCCAGCAGCCAAGACGCGGGTAGCTCTGGAAACACCATATATTTT
TRBV4-3	TRBJ1-2	.	.	CASSQTDRRDYGYTF	TGCGCCAGCAGCCAAACCGACAGGAGGGACTATGGCTACACCTTC
TRBV9	TRBJ2-5	.	once	CASSVGAQSGLETQYF	TGTGCCAGCAGCGTAGGGGCCCAGAGCGGGTTAGAGACCCAGTACTTC